Listed below are T cell receptor beta chains from one sample, sequenced in a study of shared clonotypes between healthy human individuals. Assay: immunoSEQ multiplex PCR; the TCRdb copy retains only in-frame clones and omits some. The repertoire has about 2.3 million clones, less than 95% of them found once; the top ten carry 0.37%. Sequencing input: naive CD4+ T cells from PBMCs. All receptors come from a man aged 18 to 29 in good health. Some clones in this sample may be carry-over from other donors' samples. CDR3s include the opening cysteine and the closing phenylalanine or tryptophan. The D gene is left open where the match is weak. Size tells how often a clone was seen (once, few, many) or the class of an expanded clone, and some rows leave it out.

v_call	clone_size	d_call	j_call	cdr3_aa	cdr3_nt
TRBV27	NA	NA	TRBJ1-1	CASHSLGAGNTEAFF	TGTGCCAGCCATTCCTTGGGGGCCGGGAACACTGAAGCTTTCTTT
TRBV27	NA	NA	TRBJ2-7	CARPPVYSPYEQYF	TGTGCCAGACCCCCCGTGTACTCACCTTACGAGCAGTACTTC
TRBV7-8	NA	NA	TRBJ2-3	CASSLALAPAF	TGTGCCAGCAGCTTAGCACTAGCCCCGGCGTTT
TRBV18	NA	TRBD1	TRBJ2-7	CASSPRTGLSYEQYF	TGTGCCAGCTCACCTCGGACAGGACTCTCCTACGAGCAGTACTTC
TRBV6-5	NA	NA	TRBJ1-3	CASSYRNTIYF	TGTGCCAGCAGTTATAGAAACACCATATATTTT
TRBV5-1	once	NA	TRBJ1-2	CASSSDSSNYGYTF	TGCGCCAGCAGCTCGGACAGCTCAAACTATGGCTACACCTTC
TRBV9	once	NA	TRBJ2-5	CASRDGWSGTQYF	TGTGCCAGCAGGGACGGGTGGTCGGGGACCCAGTACTTC
TRBV28	NA	NA	TRBJ1-4	CASSLPRGGYEKLFF	TGTGCCAGCAGTTTACCGAGGGGGGGGTATGAAAAACTGTTTTTT
TRBV18	once	NA	TRBJ2-3	CASSLTGTRGDTQYF	TGTGCCAGCTCACTTACCGGGACGCGAGGGGATACGCAGTATTTT
TRBV19	NA	NA	TRBJ2-5	CATTPTWGETQYF	TGTGCCACCACGCCCACCTGGGGAGAGACCCAGTACTTC
TRBV7-3	NA	NA	TRBJ2-2	CASSPGWTINTGELFF	TGTGCCAGCAGCCCGGGGTGGACTATAAACACCGGGGAGCTGTTTTTT
TRBV15	NA	NA	TRBJ2-5	CATRYAPEKETQYF	TGTGCCACCCGATACGCCCCGGAAAAAGAGACCCAGTACTTC
TRBV6-6	NA	TRBD2	TRBJ2-1	CASRKPGLAGGSEQFF	TGTGCCAGCAGAAAACCGGGACTAGCGGGAGGGTCCGAGCAGTTCTTC
TRBV30	NA	NA	TRBJ2-2	CAWSVTAYPTGELFF	TGTGCCTGGAGTGTAACTGCATACCCCACCGGGGAGCTGTTTTTT
TRBV11-2	NA	TRBD2	TRBJ2-1	CASSLVGTMEQFF	TGTGCCAGCAGCTTAGTTGGGACTATGGAGCAGTTCTTC